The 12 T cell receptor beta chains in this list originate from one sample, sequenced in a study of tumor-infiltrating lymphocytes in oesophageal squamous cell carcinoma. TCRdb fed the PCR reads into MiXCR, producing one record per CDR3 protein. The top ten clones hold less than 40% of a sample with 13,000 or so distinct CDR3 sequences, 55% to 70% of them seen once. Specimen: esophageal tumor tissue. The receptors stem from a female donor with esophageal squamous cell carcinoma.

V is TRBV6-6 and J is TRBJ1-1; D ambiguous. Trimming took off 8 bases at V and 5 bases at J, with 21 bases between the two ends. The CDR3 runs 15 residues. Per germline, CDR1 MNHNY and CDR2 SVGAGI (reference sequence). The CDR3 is CASQRPVRQSTEAFF. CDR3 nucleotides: TGTGCCAGCCAACGCCCCGTCCGCCAGTCGACTGAAGCTTTCTTT.

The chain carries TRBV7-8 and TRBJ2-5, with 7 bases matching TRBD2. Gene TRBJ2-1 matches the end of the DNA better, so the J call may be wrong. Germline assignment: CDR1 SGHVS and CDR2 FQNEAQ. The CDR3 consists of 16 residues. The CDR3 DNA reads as TGTGCCAGCAGCATAAGTGGCGGGAGAGCCCTCAATGAGCAGTTCTTC. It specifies CASSISGGRALNEQFF.

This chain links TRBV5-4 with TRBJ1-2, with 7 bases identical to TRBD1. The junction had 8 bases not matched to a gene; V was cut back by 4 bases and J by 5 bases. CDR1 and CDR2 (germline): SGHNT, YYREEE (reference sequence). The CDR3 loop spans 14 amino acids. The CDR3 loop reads CASSLDRVRYGYTF. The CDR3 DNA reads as TGTGCCAGCAGCCTTGACAGGGTTCGATATGGCTACACCTTC.

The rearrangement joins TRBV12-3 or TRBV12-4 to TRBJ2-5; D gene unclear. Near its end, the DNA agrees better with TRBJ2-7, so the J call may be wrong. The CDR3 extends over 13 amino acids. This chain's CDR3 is CASSFVPSDEQYF. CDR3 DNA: TGTGCCAGCAGTTTTGTCCCGAGTGACGAGCAGTACTTC.

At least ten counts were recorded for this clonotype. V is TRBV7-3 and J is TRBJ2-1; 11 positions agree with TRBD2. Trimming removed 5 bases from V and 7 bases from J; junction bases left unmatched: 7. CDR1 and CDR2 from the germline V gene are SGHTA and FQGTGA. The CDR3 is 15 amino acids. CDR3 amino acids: CASSIGTSGVNEQFF. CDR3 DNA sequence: TGTGCCAGCAGCATAGGGACTAGCGGAGTTAATGAGCAGTTCTTC.

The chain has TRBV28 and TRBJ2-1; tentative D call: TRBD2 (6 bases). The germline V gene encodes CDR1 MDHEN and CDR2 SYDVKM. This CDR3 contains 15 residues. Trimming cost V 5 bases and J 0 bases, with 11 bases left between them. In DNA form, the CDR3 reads TGTGCCAGCAGTAAAGCGGGTAGCTCCTACAATGAGCAGTTCTTC. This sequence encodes CASSKAGSSYNEQFF.

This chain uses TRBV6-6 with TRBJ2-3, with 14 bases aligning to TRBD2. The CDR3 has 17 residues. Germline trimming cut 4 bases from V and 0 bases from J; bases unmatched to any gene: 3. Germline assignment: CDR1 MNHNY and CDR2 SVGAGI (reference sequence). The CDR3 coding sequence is TGTGCCAGCAGTTGGGGACTAGCGGGAGTAAGCACAGATACGCAGTATTTT. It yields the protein CASSWGLAGVSTDTQYF.

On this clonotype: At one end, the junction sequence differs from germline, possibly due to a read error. The DNA of the CDR3 is TGTGCCACCAGTAAGTCCCTGATAACGAGCACAGATACGCAGTATTTT. Its protein product is CATSKSLITSTDTQYF. The rearrangement joins TRBV6-7 to TRBJ2-3; D unclear. TRBV6-7 is an open reading frame, and its role is uncertain. This CDR3 has 16 amino acids.

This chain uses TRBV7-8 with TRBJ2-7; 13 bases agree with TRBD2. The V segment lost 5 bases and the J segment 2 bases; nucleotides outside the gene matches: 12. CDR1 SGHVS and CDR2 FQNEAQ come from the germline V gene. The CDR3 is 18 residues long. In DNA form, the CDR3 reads TGTGCCAGCAGCCGGGGACTAGTGGGGACTAGCGGGGCCTACGAGCAGTACTTC. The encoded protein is CASSRGLVGTSGAYEQYF.

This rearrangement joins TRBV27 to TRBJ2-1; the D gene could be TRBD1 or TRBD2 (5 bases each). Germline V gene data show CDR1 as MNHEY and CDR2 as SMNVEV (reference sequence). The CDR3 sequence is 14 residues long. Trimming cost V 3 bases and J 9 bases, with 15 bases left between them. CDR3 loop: CASSFRDAGGEQFF. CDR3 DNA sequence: TGTGCCAGCAGTTTCCGGGACGCTGGGGGTGAGCAGTTCTTC.

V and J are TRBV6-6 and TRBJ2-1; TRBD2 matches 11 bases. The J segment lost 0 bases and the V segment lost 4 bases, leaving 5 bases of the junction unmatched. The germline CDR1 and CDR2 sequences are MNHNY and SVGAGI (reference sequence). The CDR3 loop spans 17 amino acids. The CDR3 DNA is TGTGCCAGCAGTTCTACTAGCGGGGGTAACTCCTACAATGAGCAGTTCTTC. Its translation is CASSSTSGGNSYNEQFF.

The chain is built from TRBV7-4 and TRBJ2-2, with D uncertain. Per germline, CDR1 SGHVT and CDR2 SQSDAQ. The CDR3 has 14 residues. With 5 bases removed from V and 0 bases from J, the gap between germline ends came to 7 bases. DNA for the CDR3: TGTGCCAGCAGCACCCGGGCGAACACCGGGGAGCTGTTTTTT. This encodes CASSTRANTGELFF.